Listed below are T cell receptor beta chains from one sample, sequenced in a study of T cell changes during pregnancy in multiple sclerosis. Sequencing was performed with immunoSEQ multiplex PCR; in TCRdb, only in-frame clones are kept and a portion is missing. The sample has approximately 31,000 clones, over 75% seen once; the top ten hold about 4.5%. The sample was CD8+ T cells from peripheral blood mononuclear cells, taken in the second trimester of pregnancy. These receptors all come from a female donor with multiple sclerosis, enrolled in a pregnancy study. CDR3s leave out the opening cysteine and the closing phenylalanine or tryptophan.

V	J	CDR3
TRBV7-9	TRBJ1-2	ASSSPRGQINYGYT
TRBV11-3	TRBJ1-5	ASSRDRDVGPQH
TRBV7-9	TRBJ2-1	ASILGGTSDNEQF
TRBV27	TRBJ2-5	ASSVSGAGYQETQY
TRBV7-9	TRBJ1-1	ASTDIESTEAF
TRBV5-4	TRBJ2-7	ASSLAAGYEQY
TRBV11-2	TRBJ2-5	ASSNYLSLQEYQETQY
TRBV5-4	TRBJ1-1	ASSQESGRGHNEAF
TRBV27	TRBJ2-7	ASSLGLLYEQY
TRBV4-1	TRBJ2-1	ASSQEKREPYNEQF
TRBV7-9	TRBJ1-5	ASSPGGSNQPQH